The source of this T cell receptor (beta chain) is a study of shared clonotypes between healthy human individuals. Overall study findings and caveats: When compared with the clonotypes that were shared by all four sorted-subset donors, the non-shared clonotypes turned out to have lower generation probabilities.

This CDR3 comprises 14 residues. Trimming removed 4 bases from V and 7 bases from J, with 17 bases in between. Germline-derived CDR1 and CDR2 are SGHNT and YYREEE (reference sequence). This clone appeared a few times. The antigen remains undetermined. Deep-level running was used for the assay. The assay was immunoSEQ multiplex PCR, and TCRdb's table has in-frame clones only and misses some. This repertoire shows about 2.4 million clones, approximately 94% found once; its top ten account for about 0.34%. The specimen was naive CD4+ T cells from PBMCs. Sample subset: CD45RA+ positively selected. The sequence was obtained from a man younger than 35 in good health. Some clones in this sample may be carry-over from other donors' samples. The chain carries TRBV5-4 and TRBJ1-2; TRBD1 might be the D (5 bases). As DNA, the CDR3 is TGTGCCAGCAGCAAGAGGGGCGAAGATGGTGGCTACACCTTC. Amino acid sequence: CASSKRGEDGGYTF.